This entry lists 12 T cell receptor beta chains sequenced from one sample in a study of shared clonotypes between healthy human individuals. Sequenced by immunoSEQ multiplex PCR; TCRdb stores in-frame clones only, minus some. The sample lists about 1.1 million clones, around 82% occurring once. Sequencing was done on a sample of memory CD4+ T cells from PBMCs. Subset noted: CD45RA-negative fraction. The receptors were gathered from a man aged 18 to 30 in good health. Some clones in this sample may be carry-over from other donors' samples.

This clone was seen a few times. The chain is built from TRBV28 and TRBJ1-2, with D unclear. V dropped 9 bases and J dropped 7 bases, with 18 bases sitting between them. Germline CDR1 reads MDHEN; CDR2 reads SYDVKM. The CDR3 extends over 13 amino acids. In DNA, the CDR3 is TGTGCCAGTCGGGGTGGGTCGGTCGGTGGCTACACCTTC. This gives the protein CASRGGSVGGYTF.

The chain is built from TRBV28 and TRBJ2-2; 10 bases are shared with TRBD1. The trim removed 5 bases at V and 8 bases at J, leaving 8 bases unmatched. CDR1 is MDHEN, CDR2 SYDVKM, per germline. The CDR3 runs 15 residues. CDR3 nucleotides: TGTGCCAGCAGTCCGCCGGGACAGGGGATTGGGGAGCTGTTTTTT. This translates into CASSPPGQGIGELFF.

The V call is TRBV5-6, the J call TRBJ2-1; 9 bases align to TRBD2. Germline V gene lookup returns CDR1 SGHDT and CDR2 YYEEEE. The CDR3 runs 16 residues. With V trimmed by 3 bases and J by 1 base, 5 bases remained unmatched. The CDR3, as DNA: TGTGCCAGCAGCTCAGTAGCGGGAGAGTCCTACAATGAGCAGTTCTTC. Protein product: CASSSVAGESYNEQFF.

This rearrangement joins TRBV13 to TRBJ2-4; D is possibly TRBD2 (6 bases). Germline CDR1 and CDR2: PRHDT and FYEKMQ (reference sequence). V lost 5 bases and J lost 4, with 6 bases in between. The CDR3 covers 12 residues. The CDR3 nucleotides are TGTGCCAGCAGCCGGGGGAAAAACATTCAGTACTTC. Protein: CASSRGKNIQYF.

This rearrangement joins TRBV2 to TRBJ2-7, with D uncertain. This CDR3 comprises 14 residues. Per the germline V gene, CDR1 is SNHLY and CDR2 is FYNNEI. V dropped 4 bases and J dropped 1 base, with 11 bases sitting between them. The CDR3 sequence is CASSGSRYSYEQYF. Here the CDR3 DNA reads TGTGCCAGCAGTGGGTCCCGTTATTCCTACGAGCAGTACTTC.

J is TRBJ2-7 and V is TRBV6-1, with D unresolved. The CDR3 is made up of 15 amino acids. The V gene's germline CDR1 is MNHNS and CDR2 SASEGT. Trimming cost V 0 bases and J 3 bases, with 12 bases left between them. As DNA, the CDR3 is TGTGCCAGCAGTGAAGCGATGACGAGGAGCTACGAGCAGTACTTC. This codes for CASSEAMTRSYEQYF.

The rearrangement joins TRBV7-8 to TRBJ1-5; D is ambiguous. Germline lookup yields CDR1 SGHVS and CDR2 FQNEAQ. Trimming left V 5 bases short and J 0 bases short, with 11 bases between. The CDR3 extends over 15 amino acids. CDR3 amino acids: CASSPVGLSNQPQHF. The CDR3 nucleotides read TGTGCCAGCAGCCCCGTGGGCCTTAGCAATCAGCCCCAGCATTTT.

The count of this clone is one. The gene calls are TRBV10-1 and TRBJ2-7; 10 bases match TRBD1. There are 13 residues in the CDR3. The V segment lost 5 bases and the J segment 6 bases; nucleotides outside the gene matches: 4. Germline V gene sequence: CDR1 WNHNN, CDR2 SYGVQD (reference sequence). CDR3 sequence: CASSPGQGPEQYF. The CDR3 DNA follows: TGCGCCAGCAGTCCGGGACAGGGGCCCGAGCAGTACTTC.

This rearrangement joins TRBV6-5 to TRBJ1-4; TRBD1 might be the D (5 bases). The CDR3 runs 15 residues. Germline CDR1 reads MNHEY; CDR2 reads SVGAGI. Trimming cost V 5 bases and J 5 bases, with 15 bases left between them. The CDR3 region has the DNA TGTGCCAGCAGTCCCCGGGGGGTGGAAAATGAAAAACTGTTTTTT. As protein: CASSPRGVENEKLFF.

The chain recombines TRBV30 with TRBJ1-2; TRBD1 is a possible D gene (5 bases). The V and J ends lost 3 bases and 0 bases respectively, with 14 bases between them. Germline V CDR1 and CDR2: GTSNPN, SVGIG (reference sequence). The CDR3 has 15 amino acids. Here the CDR3 reads CAWRTRGGANYGYTF. Written as DNA, the CDR3 is TGTGCCTGGAGGACTCGGGGGGGAGCTAACTATGGCTACACCTTC.

The chain has TRBV5-1 and TRBJ1-5; perhaps TRBD1 as D (5 bases). Germline CDR1 SGHRS, CDR2 YFSETQ. Trimming pared 3 bases from V and 2 bases from J, leaving 9 bases between. The length of the CDR3 is 14 residues. The CDR3 loop reads CASSSMGGNQPQHF. DNA for the CDR3: TGCGCCAGCAGCTCCATGGGGGGCAATCAGCCCCAGCATTTT.

This clone came up a few times. This sample also contains other DNA sequences that code for the same CDR3. DNA of the CDR3: TGTGCCACCAGCAGGGGTTACAATGAGCAGTTCTTC. This gives the protein CATSRGYNEQFF. The gene calls are TRBV15 and TRBJ2-1; no firm D call. The CDR3 extends over 12 amino acids. Trimming removed 3 bases at V and 4 bases at J, with 4 bases between. The germline CDR1 and CDR2 sequences are LNHNV and YYDKDF (reference sequence).